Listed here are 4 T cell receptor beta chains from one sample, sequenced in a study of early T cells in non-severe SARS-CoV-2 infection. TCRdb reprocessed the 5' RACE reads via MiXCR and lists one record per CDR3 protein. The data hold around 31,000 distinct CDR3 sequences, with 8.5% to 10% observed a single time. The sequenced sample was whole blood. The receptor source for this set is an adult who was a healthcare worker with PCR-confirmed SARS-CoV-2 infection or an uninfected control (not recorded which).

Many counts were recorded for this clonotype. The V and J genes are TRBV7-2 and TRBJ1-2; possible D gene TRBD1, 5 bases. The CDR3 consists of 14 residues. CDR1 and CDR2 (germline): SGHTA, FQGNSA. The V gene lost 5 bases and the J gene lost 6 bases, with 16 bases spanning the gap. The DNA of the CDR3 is TGTGCCAGCAGCCTGTTCCAGGGTGGCGATGGCTACACCTTC. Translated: CASSLFQGGDGYTF.

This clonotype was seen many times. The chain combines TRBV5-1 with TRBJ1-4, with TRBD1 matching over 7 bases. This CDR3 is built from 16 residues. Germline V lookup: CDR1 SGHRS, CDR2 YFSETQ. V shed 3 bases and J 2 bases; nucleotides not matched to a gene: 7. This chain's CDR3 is CASSYRGQTTNEKLFF. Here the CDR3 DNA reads TGCGCCAGCAGCTACCGGGGACAGACGACTAATGAAAAACTGTTTTTT. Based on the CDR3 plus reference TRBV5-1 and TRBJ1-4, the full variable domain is KAGVTQTPRYLIKTRGQQVTLSCSPISGHRSVSWYQQTPGQGLQFLFEYFSETQRNKGNFPGRFSGRQFSNSRSEMNVSTLELGDSALYLCASSYRGQTTNEKLFFGSGTQLSVL.

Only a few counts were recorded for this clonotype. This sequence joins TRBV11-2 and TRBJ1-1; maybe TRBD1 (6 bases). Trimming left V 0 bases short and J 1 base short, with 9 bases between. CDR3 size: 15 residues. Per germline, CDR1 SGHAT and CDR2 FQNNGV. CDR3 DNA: TGTGCCAGCAGCTTAGAAGGGGGATCGAACACTGAAGCTTTCTTT. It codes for CASSLEGGSNTEAFF.

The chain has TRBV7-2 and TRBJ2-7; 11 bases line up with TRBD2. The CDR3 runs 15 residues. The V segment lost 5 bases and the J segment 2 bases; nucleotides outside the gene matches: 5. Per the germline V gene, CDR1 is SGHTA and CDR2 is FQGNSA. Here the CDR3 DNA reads TGTGCCAGCAGCGGAGAACTAGCGGGGGCCTACGAGCAGTACTTC. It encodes CASSGELAGAYEQYF.